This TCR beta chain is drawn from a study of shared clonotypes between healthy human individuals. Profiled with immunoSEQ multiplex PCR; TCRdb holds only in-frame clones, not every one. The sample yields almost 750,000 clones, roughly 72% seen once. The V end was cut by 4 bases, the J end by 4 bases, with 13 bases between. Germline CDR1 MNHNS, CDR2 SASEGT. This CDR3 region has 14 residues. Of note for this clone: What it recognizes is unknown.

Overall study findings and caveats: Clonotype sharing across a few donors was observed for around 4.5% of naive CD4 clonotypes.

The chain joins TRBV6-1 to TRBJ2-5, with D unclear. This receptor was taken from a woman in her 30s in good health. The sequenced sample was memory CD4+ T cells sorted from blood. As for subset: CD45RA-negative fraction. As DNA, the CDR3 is TGTGCCAGCAGTGGCAACGGGCCGGCAGAGACCCAGTACTTC. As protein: CASSGNGPAETQYF.